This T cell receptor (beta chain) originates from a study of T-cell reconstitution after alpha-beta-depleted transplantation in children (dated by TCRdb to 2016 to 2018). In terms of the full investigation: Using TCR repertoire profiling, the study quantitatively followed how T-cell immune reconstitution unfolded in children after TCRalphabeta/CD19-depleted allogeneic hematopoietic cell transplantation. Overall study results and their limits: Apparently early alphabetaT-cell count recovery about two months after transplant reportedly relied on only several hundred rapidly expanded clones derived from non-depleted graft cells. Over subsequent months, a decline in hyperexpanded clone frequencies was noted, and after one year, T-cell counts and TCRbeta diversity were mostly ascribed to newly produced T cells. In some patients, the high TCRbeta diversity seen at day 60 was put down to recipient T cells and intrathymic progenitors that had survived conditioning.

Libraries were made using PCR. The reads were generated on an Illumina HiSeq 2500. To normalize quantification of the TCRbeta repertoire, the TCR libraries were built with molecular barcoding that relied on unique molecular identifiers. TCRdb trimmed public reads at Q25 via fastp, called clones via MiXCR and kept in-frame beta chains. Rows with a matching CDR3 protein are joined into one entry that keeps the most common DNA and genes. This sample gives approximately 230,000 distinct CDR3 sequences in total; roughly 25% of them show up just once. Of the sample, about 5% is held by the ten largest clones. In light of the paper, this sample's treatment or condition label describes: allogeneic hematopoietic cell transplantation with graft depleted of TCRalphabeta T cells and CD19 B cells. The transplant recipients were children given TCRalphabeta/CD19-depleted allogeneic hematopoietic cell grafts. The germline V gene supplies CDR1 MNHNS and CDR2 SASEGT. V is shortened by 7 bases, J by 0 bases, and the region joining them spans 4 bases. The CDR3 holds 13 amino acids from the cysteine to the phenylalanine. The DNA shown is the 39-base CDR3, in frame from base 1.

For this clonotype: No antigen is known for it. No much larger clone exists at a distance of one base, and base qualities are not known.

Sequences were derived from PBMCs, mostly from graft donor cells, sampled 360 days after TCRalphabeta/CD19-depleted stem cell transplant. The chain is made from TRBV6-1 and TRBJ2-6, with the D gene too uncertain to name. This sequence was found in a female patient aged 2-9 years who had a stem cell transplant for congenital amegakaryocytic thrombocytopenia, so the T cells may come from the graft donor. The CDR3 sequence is CASTISGANVLTF. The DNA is TGTGCCAGCACCATCTCTGGGGCCAACGTCCTGACTTTC.